Presented here are 18 T cell receptor beta chains from one specimen sequenced in a study of cytomegalovirus exposure and HLA in healthy donors. Both 60 Vbeta primers and 13 Jbeta primers went into the PCR. Generated by immunoSEQ multiplex PCR, the TCRdb table keeps only in-frame clones and is missing some. The sample shows tens of thousands of clones, about three quarters of them seen only once. Sequencing input: PBMCs. The receptors derive from a man in his 60s in good health and CMV-seronegative.

This chain uses TRBV15 with TRBJ2-7, with D perhaps TRBD2 (6 bases). The V end lost 9 bases, the J end lost 2 bases, and 11 bases lay between the germline ends. This CDR3 region has 12 residues. The V gene's germline CDR1 is LNHNV and CDR2 YYDKDF (reference sequence). This CDR3 is CATSRGTYEQYF. CDR3 coding DNA: TGTGCCACTAGCCGGGGGACCTACGAGCAGTACTTC.

CDR3 residues: CASSPGNYNEQFF. CDR3 in DNA: TGTGCCAGTAGTCCAGGGAACTACAATGAGCAGTTCTTC. J is TRBJ2-1 and V is TRBV19; tentatively, D is TRBD1 (5 bases). CDR1 LNHDA and CDR2 SQIVND come from the germline V gene (reference sequence). The ends were cut back, 5 bases at V and 3 bases at J, with 8 bases in the middle. The CDR3 is 13 residues long.

The gene calls are TRBV27 and TRBJ2-2; 8 positions agree with TRBD2. Germline values: CDR1 MNHEY, CDR2 SMNVEV (reference sequence). The CDR3 has 14 residues. V gave up 5 bases and J gave up 3 bases; unmatched junction bases: 2. CDR3 loop: CASSPTSDTGELFF. The CDR3 region has the DNA TGTGCCAGCAGTCCGACTAGCGACACCGGGGAGCTGTTTTTT.

The J gene is TRBJ2-3, the V gene TRBV6-5; 8 bases are shared with TRBD1. The germline gives CDR1 MNHEY, CDR2 SVGAGI. The junction had 6 bases not matched to a gene; V was cut back by 8 bases and J by 2 bases. This CDR3 comprises 14 residues. The CDR3 loop is CASGNRGATDTQYF. The CDR3 nucleotides read TGTGCCAGCGGTAACAGGGGGGCCACAGATACGCAGTATTTT.

This chain joins TRBV7-2 and TRBJ2-4; 11 nucleotides align to TRBD2. The length of the CDR3 is 13 residues. The germline CDR1 and CDR2 sequences are SGHTA and FQGNSA. Trimming cost V 5 bases and J 15 bases; bases outside gene matches: 9. In DNA, the CDR3 is TGTGCCAGCAGCCCGGGACTAGCGGATAGAGGGTACTTC. Translating gives CASSPGLADRGYF. Full variable domain (remainder filled in from reference TRBV7-2 and TRBJ2-4): GAGVSQSPSNKVTEKGKDVELRCDPISGHTALYWYRQSLGQGLEFLIYFQGNSAPDKSGLPSDRFSAERTGGSVSTLTIQRTQQEDSAVYLCASSPGLADRGYFGAGTRLSVL.

The chain couples TRBV2 to TRBJ2-5, with 9 bases aligning to TRBD1. V was clipped by 6 bases and J by 2 bases; unmatched bases: 7. The CDR3 extends over 15 amino acids. CDR1 SNHLY and CDR2 FYNNEI come from the germline V gene. In DNA form, the CDR3 reads TGTGCCAGCAGAGACGACAGGGGGGGGCAAGAGACCCAGTACTTC. It encodes CASRDDRGGQETQYF.

The rearrangement uses TRBV7-9 and TRBJ1-4; D ambiguous. This CDR3 comprises 13 residues. Germline assignment: CDR1 SEHNR and CDR2 FQNEAQ (reference sequence). V was trimmed by 3 bases and J by 8 bases, leaving 10 bases between them. The CDR3 DNA sequence: TGTGCCAGCAGCTTCCGAGTTGCCGAAAAACTGTTTTTT. It codes for CASSFRVAEKLFF. The full variable domain, with the rest looked up from reference TRBV7-9 and TRBJ1-4, is DTGVSQNPRHKITKRGQNVTFRCDPISEHNRLYWYRQTLGQGPEFLTYFQNEAQLEKSRLLSDRFSAERPKGSFSTLEIQRTEQGDSAMYLCASSFRVAEKLFFGSGTQLSVL.

V usage is TRBV5-1 and J usage is TRBJ2-2; tentatively, D is TRBD2 (5 bases). The CDR3 loop spans 14 amino acids. With 4 bases removed from V and 4 bases from J, the gap between germline ends came to 11 bases. The germline V gene has CDR1 SGHRS and CDR2 YFSETQ. CDR3 in DNA: TGCGCCAGCAGCCAGCAGGCGGGCACCGGGGAGCTGTTTTTT. Translating it yields CASSQQAGTGELFF. Combining the CDR3 with reference TRBV5-1 and TRBJ2-2 gives the whole variable domain KAGVTQTPRYLIKTRGQQVTLSCSPISGHRSVSWYQQTPGQGLQFLFEYFSETQRNKGNFPGRFSGRQFSNSRSEMNVSTLELGDSALYLCASSQQAGTGELFFGEGSRLTVL.

The genes are TRBV28 and TRBJ1-5, with 8 bases matching TRBD1. This CDR3 spans 16 amino acids. The germline CDR1 and CDR2 sequences are MDHEN and SYDVKM. J gave up 1 base and V 5 bases, and 7 bases lay outside the gene matches. CDR3 residues: CASSGLGTGSNQPQHF. The CDR3 DNA reads as TGTGCCAGCAGTGGACTCGGGACAGGAAGCAATCAGCCCCAGCATTTT.

The J gene is TRBJ2-2, the V gene TRBV6-6; D may be TRBD1 (6 bases). The V gene's germline CDR1 is MNHNY and CDR2 SVGAGI (reference sequence). This CDR3 contains 16 residues. Trimming shortened V by 2 bases and J by 7 bases, and 17 bases separated the two germline ends. CDR3 in amino acids: CASSYPRQDKVGELFF. CDR3 DNA: TGTGCCAGCAGTTACCCTCGACAGGACAAAGTCGGGGAGCTGTTTTTT.

The chain uses TRBV5-4 and TRBJ2-5; 7 bases fit TRBD1. The CDR3 spans 14 residues. J was trimmed by 3 bases and V by 4 bases; bases with no gene match: 6. Germline V gives CDR1 SGHNT, CDR2 YYREEE (reference sequence). The CDR3 loop reads CASSTPGTEETQYF. CDR3 coding DNA: TGTGCCAGCAGCACCCCGGGGACAGAAGAGACCCAGTACTTC.

The chain combines TRBV7-7 with TRBJ2-5; 12 bases line up with TRBD2. The CDR3 consists of 16 residues. Germline lookup yields CDR1 SSHAT and CDR2 FNYEAQ (reference sequence). V lost 5 bases, J lost 0 bases, and 4 bases stayed unmatched. The CDR3 sequence: CASSPGLAGHQETQYF. The CDR3 DNA sequence: TGTGCCAGCAGCCCTGGACTAGCGGGGCACCAAGAGACCCAGTACTTC.

This rearrangement joins TRBV7-8 to TRBJ2-1, with D unresolved. The CDR3 sequence is 13 residues long. Germline CDR1 reads SGHVS; CDR2 reads FQNEAQ. The V gene lost 2 bases and the J gene lost 4 bases, with 6 bases spanning the gap. The CDR3 nucleotides are TGTGCCAGCAGCTTACGCCAGTACAATGAGCAGTTCTTC. Protein product: CASSLRQYNEQFF.

The V gene is TRBV18, the J gene TRBJ2-5, with 9 bases lining up with TRBD1. Losses at the gene ends were 6 bases for V and 4 bases for J; bases not matched to a gene: 6. The CDR3 covers 14 residues. Per the germline V gene, CDR1 is KGHSH and CDR2 is LQKENI. For the CDR3, the DNA is TGTGCCAGCTCCAGACAGGGGGAAACAGAGACCCAGTACTTC. It encodes CASSRQGETETQYF.

The rearrangement joins TRBV29-1 to TRBJ2-7; 8 bases align to TRBD2. The CDR3 sequence is 15 residues long. Germline V gene data show CDR1 as SQVTM and CDR2 as ANQGSEA. J was trimmed by 1 base and V by 3 bases; bases with no gene match: 8. For the CDR3, the DNA is TGCAGCGTTGAGCTTGCGGGGGGCATTTCCTACGAGCAGTACTTC. As protein: CSVELAGGISYEQYF.

The V call is TRBV6-1, the J call TRBJ1-1, with 8 bases lining up with TRBD1. The V segment lost 3 bases and the J segment 6 bases; nucleotides outside the gene matches: 3. The CDR3 is made up of 13 amino acids. Germline-derived CDR1 and CDR2 are MNHNS and SASEGT. CDR3 region: CASSDRGRPEAFF. CDR3 bases: TGTGCCAGCAGTGACAGGGGGCGGCCTGAAGCTTTCTTT.

This clone was picked up a small number of times. The chain joins TRBV7-2 to TRBJ2-5; TRBD2 agrees at 9 bases. CDR3 length: 15 residues. Trimming removed 1 base from V and 7 bases from J; junction bases left unmatched: 7. The germline V gene has CDR1 SGHTA and CDR2 FQGNSA. The CDR3 loop reads CASSLEVAGAGTQYF. CDR3 DNA sequence: TGTGCCAGCAGCTTAGAAGTAGCGGGGGCGGGGACCCAGTACTTC.

The chain recombines TRBV15 with TRBJ1-1; 9 positions agree with TRBD1. Germline V lookup: CDR1 LNHNV, CDR2 YYDKDF (reference sequence). The junction had 8 bases not matched to a gene; V was cut back by 4 bases and J by 5 bases. The CDR3 spans 15 residues. CDR3 loop: CATSKPGQGGTEAFF. CDR3 coding DNA: TGTGCCACCAGCAAACCGGGACAGGGAGGAACTGAAGCTTTCTTT.